This TCR beta chain was obtained from a study of response to subunit inactivated influenza vaccine. Study-wide results and caveats: The authors proposed limited new T cell recruitment per seasonal influenza vaccination.

Trimming left V 0 bases short and J 3 bases short, with 15 bases between. The germline V gene has CDR1 LGHNA and CDR2 YNFKEQ. This CDR3 region has 16 residues. TCRdb fed the RT-PCR reads into MiXCR, producing one record per CDR3 protein. This sample has 860,000 or so distinct CDR3 sequences, with over 20% found just once. This clonotype was observed a handful of times. Its antigen is still unknown. The sample in question was PBMCs from blood, obtained 5 days after vaccination. This receptor was taken from a man in his fifties or sixties who received an inactivated influenza vaccine. The chain is built from TRBV4-2 and TRBJ2-7, with D possibly matching TRBD2 (7 bases). The CDR3 loop reads CASSQEVQGGGYEQYF. CDR3 sequence (DNA): TGTGCCAGCAGCCAAGAGGTTCAAGGGGGGGGCTACGAGCAGTACTTC.